A selection of T cell receptor beta chains follows, all from one sample in a study of T cell repertoires in cytomegalovirus infection. In TCRdb, the reads were re-called with MiXCR into one record per CDR3 protein. This repertoire shows under 200,000 distinct CDR3 sequences, 8.5% to 10% found once; its top ten account for 4.6%. Sequencing input: PBMCs. These receptors came from a human donor in good health (CMV status not recorded). Some clones in this sample may be carry-over from other donors' samples. Each CDR3 is given with its conserved first and last residue. D genes are given only for firm matches. Clone size is given for some rows only: seen once, a few or many times, or a class if the clone is expanded.

d_gene	abundance	len	v_gene	j_gene	CDR3aa	CDR3nt
-	many	14	TRBV25-1	TRBJ1-2	CASSPMTQASGYTF	TGTGCCAGCAGCCCTATGACCCAGGCGTCTGGCTACACCTTC
-	many	12	TRBV7-2	TRBJ2-7	CASSPRGYEQYF	TGTGCCAGCAGCCCCCGCGGGTACGAGCAGTACTTC
-	many	16	TRBV7-2	TRBJ2-2	CASSLFGGGTGGELFF	TGTGCCAGCAGCTTATTTGGGGGGGGCACAGGTGGGGAGCTGTTTTTT
TRBD1	-	16	TRBV6-2/TRBV6-3	TRBJ2-4	CASSYPIPGQENIQYF	TGTGCCAGCAGTTACCCGATCCCGGGACAGGAAAACATTCAGTACTTC
TRBD1	few	15	TRBV28	TRBJ1-5	CASSQRRDSYQPQHF	TGTGCCAGCAGTCAGCGCCGGGACAGCTATCAGCCCCAGCATTTT
-	-	14	TRBV7-3	TRBJ2-5	CASSLTGPGETQYF	TGTGCCAGCAGCTTAACTGGGCCTGGGGAGACCCAGTACTTC
-	many	15	TRBV6-1	TRBJ1-3	CASSEGGFSGNTIYF	TGTGCCAGCAGTGAAGGAGGGTTTTCTGGAAACACCATATATTTT
TRBD2	many	15	TRBV20-1	TRBJ2-5	CSARALTSVEETQYF	TGCAGTGCTAGAGCTCTAACTAGCGTAGAAGAGACCCAGTACTTC
-	-	15	TRBV7-9	TRBJ2-1	CASSLRAGAALRQFF	TGTGCCAGCAGCCTACGGGCAGGGGCCGCGCTTCGGCAGTTCTTC
-	many	12	TRBV7-2	TRBJ1-5	CASSLAFQPQHF	TGTGCCAGCAGCTTAGCTTTTCAGCCCCAGCATTTT
TRBD2	few	14	TRBV12-3/TRBV12-4	TRBJ2-1	CASNPGLADDEQFF	TGTGCCAGCAACCCGGGACTAGCGGATGATGAGCAGTTCTTC
-	-	13	TRBV30	TRBJ1-2	CASKLGVGKGYTF	TGTGCCTCTAAACTGGGGGTGGGAAAGGGCTACACCTTC
-	many	13	TRBV10-1	TRBJ1-2	CASSESTLYGYTF	TGCGCCAGCAGTGAGTCAACCCTCTATGGCTACACCTTC
-	few	14	TRBV28	TRBJ1-1	CASSLTDSFTEAFF	TGTGCCAGCAGTTTGACCGACAGTTTCACTGAAGCTTTCTTT
-	many	13	TRBV7-2	TRBJ1-2	CASSLGEGSGYTF	TGTGCCAGCAGCTTAGGGGAGGGAAGTGGCTACACCTTC
-	-	14	TRBV28	TRBJ1-1	CASSYRVSTDEAFF	TGTGCCAGCAGTTACAGGGTCTCAACGGATGAAGCTTTCTTT
TRBD1	few	15	TRBV7-8	TRBJ1-5	CASSLAGQGAQPQHF	TGTGCCAGCAGCCTAGCCGGACAGGGGGCACAGCCCCAGCATTTT
TRBD2	many	16	TRBV6-6	TRBJ2-1	CASSYGTSGSRDEQFF	TGTGCCAGCAGTTACGGTACTAGCGGGAGTCGGGATGAGCAGTTCTTC
-	many	12	TRBV7-2	TRBJ1-2	CASSLNGYGYTF	TGTGCCAGCAGCTTAAATGGCTATGGCTACACCTTC
TRBD1	-	17	TRBV5-4	TRBJ1-3	CASSSPLGTDSGNTIYF	TGTGCCAGCAGCTCCCCGTTGGGGACAGACTCTGGAAACACCATATATTTT
TRBD2	many	17	TRBV7-2	TRBJ2-2	CASSLKAVAGGSGELFF	TGTGCCAGCAGCTTAAAAGCGGTAGCGGGAGGGTCCGGGGAGCTGTTTTTT
-	many	12	TRBV11-2	TRBJ1-5	CASSPVNQPQHF	TGTGCCAGCAGCCCGGTCAATCAGCCCCAGCATTTT